One sample yielded the 8 T cell receptor beta chains listed below, sequenced in a study of monozygotic twins with inflammatory bowel disease. One entry per CDR3 protein, without DNA, is what TCRdb gives after re-calling the 5' RACE reads. The data show about 170,000 distinct CDR3 sequences, and the top ten clones hold approximately 3%. Sequenced input: blood. Every receptor here comes from a human donor with ulcerative colitis or Crohn's disease, or a healthy co-twin of an affected twin (not recorded which).

The V gene is TRBV18, the J gene TRBJ2-1; no DNA is available, so the TRBD2 call from TCRdb remains unchecked. The germline V gene encodes CDR1 KGHSH and CDR2 LQKENI. This CDR3 spans 16 amino acids. CDR3 amino acids: CASSPRASGGDNEQFF.

This chain connects TRBV30 to TRBJ2-2; there is no DNA to check the TCRdb D call of TRBD2. The CDR3 has 14 amino acids. Germline V gene data show CDR1 as GTSNPN and CDR2 as SVGIG (reference sequence). CDR3 loop: CAWSVVSGAGELFF. Filled out from reference TRBV30 and TRBJ2-2, the complete variable domain reads SQTIHQWPATLVQPVGSPLSLECTVEGTSNPNLYWYRQAAGRGLQLLFYSVGIGQISSEVPQNLSASRPQDRQFILSSKKLLLSDSGFYLCAWSVVSGAGELFFGEGSRLTVL.

The V and J genes are TRBV6-1 and TRBJ1-1; TCRdb names TRBD1, which stays unverified in the absence of DNA. Germline V gives CDR1 MNHNS, CDR2 SASEGT. This CDR3 has 14 amino acids. The CDR3 spells CASSEVGGNTEAFF.

The chain is built from TRBV30 and TRBJ2-7; the D call of TRBD1 rests on TCRdb alone, since no DNA is present to check it. The CDR3 is made up of 15 amino acids. Germline assignment: CDR1 GTSNPN and CDR2 SVGIG (reference sequence). This CDR3 is CAWSARQRGSYEQYF.

V and J are TRBV7-9 and TRBJ1-5; TCRdb lists TRBD1, though no DNA is available to test this call. The CDR3 sequence is 15 residues long. CDR1 SEHNR and CDR2 FQNEAQ come from the germline V gene (reference sequence). The CDR3 sequence is CASSLAGTDSQPQHF.

The rearrangement links TRBV6-1 to TRBJ1-5; TCRdb picks TRBD1, but there is no DNA to check that call. CDR1 and CDR2 from the germline V gene are MNHNS and SASEGT. The CDR3 contains 14 residues. The CDR3 reads CASAPHPVNQPQHF.

The CDR3 loop reads CASSLSKSNQPQHF. V and J are TRBV7-2 and TRBJ1-5. Germline V gene lookup returns CDR1 SGHTA and CDR2 FQGNSA. This CDR3 contains 14 residues.

The rearrangement uses TRBV5-1 and TRBJ2-7; there is no DNA to check the TCRdb D call of TRBD2. Germline V CDR1 and CDR2: SGHRS, YFSETQ. The CDR3 loop spans 16 amino acids. The CDR3 spells CASSFLAGESSYEQYF.